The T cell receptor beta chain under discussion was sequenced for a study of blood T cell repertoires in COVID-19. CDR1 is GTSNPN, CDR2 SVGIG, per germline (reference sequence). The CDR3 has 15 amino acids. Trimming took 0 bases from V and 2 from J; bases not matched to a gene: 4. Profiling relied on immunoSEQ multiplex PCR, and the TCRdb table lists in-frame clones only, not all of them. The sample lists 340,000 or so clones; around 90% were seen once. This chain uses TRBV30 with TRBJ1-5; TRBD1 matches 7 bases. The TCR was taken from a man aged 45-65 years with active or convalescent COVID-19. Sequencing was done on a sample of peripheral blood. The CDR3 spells CAWSVRGGGNQPQHF. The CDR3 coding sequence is TGTGCCTGGAGTGTACGAGGGGGCGGCAATCAGCCCCAGCATTTT.